Listed below are T cell receptor beta chains from one sample, sequenced in a study of CD8 T cells in Susac syndrome. TCRdb reanalysed the immunoSEQ multiplex PCR reads using MiXCR and keeps one entry per CDR3 protein. Of approximately 190,000 distinct CDR3 sequences in the sample, 90% to 97% are singletons; the top ten hold 0.09% to 0.1%. Input material: CD4+ T cells from PBMCs. These receptors all come from a human donor with Susac syndrome. Each CDR3 is given with its conserved first and last residue. D genes are given only for firm matches.

v_call	j_call	d_call	cdr3_aa	cdr3_nt
TRBV29-1	TRBJ1-1	-	CSGHSPLLDTEAFF	TGCAGCGGACATTCTCCCCTTTTGGACACTGAAGCTTTCTTT
TRBV2	TRBJ2-5	-	CASKGHETQYF	TGTGCCAGCAAGGGGCACGAGACCCAGTACTTC
TRBV5-4	TRBJ2-1	-	CASSFGGLNNEQFF	TGTGCCAGCAGCTTCGGGGGGCTAAACAATGAGCAGTTCTTC
TRBV5-1	TRBJ2-5	-	CASSYRSPDQQETQYF	TGCGCCAGCAGCTACCGTTCACCGGACCAACAAGAGACCCAGTACTTC
TRBV11-3	TRBJ2-1	-	CASSKAGPTYNEQFF	TGTGCCAGCAGCAAGGCGGGGCCAACCTACAATGAGCAGTTCTTC
TRBV11-1	TRBJ2-1	-	CASSSRPGGAIGEQFF	TGTGCCAGCAGCTCCCGTCCGGGTGGCGCGATAGGTGAGCAGTTCTTC
TRBV19	TRBJ2-7	-	CASSIRGALYEQYF	TGTGCCAGTAGTATTCGCGGGGCCCTTTACGAGCAGTACTTC
TRBV30	TRBJ2-1	TRBD2	CAWLRRSGGANEQFF	TGTGCCTGGCTGCGCAGAAGCGGGGGGGCCAATGAGCAGTTCTTC
TRBV5-4	TRBJ2-7	-	CASSLVQLGITYEQYF	TGTGCCAGCAGCTTGGTCCAGCTGGGGATAACCTACGAGCAGTACTTC
TRBV12-3/TRBV12-4	TRBJ2-1	-	CASSLSPPEQFF	TGTGCCAGCAGCCTATCGCCTCCAGAGCAGTTCTTC
TRBV20-1	TRBJ1-1	-	CSARADTEAFF	TGCAGTGCTAGGGCGGACACTGAAGCTTTCTTT
TRBV12-3/TRBV12-4	TRBJ2-1	TRBD1	CASSLRTGGFQFF	TGTGCCAGCAGTTTAAGGACAGGGGGATTTCAGTTCTTC
TRBV2	TRBJ1-2	-	CASGVDSGYTF	TGTGCCAGCGGAGTAGACAGTGGCTACACCTTC
TRBV12-3/TRBV12-4	TRBJ1-2	-	CASSLWTQTGYTF	TGTGCCAGCAGTTTATGGACACAGACGGGCTACACCTTC
TRBV20-1	TRBJ2-7	-	CSASREGLPYEQYF	TGCAGTGCTAGTCGTGAGGGATTACCTTACGAGCAGTACTTC
TRBV7-2	TRBJ1-3	-	CASSLALGGSGNTIYF	TGTGCCAGCAGCTTAGCCCTCGGGGGTTCTGGAAACACCATATATTTT
TRBV20-1	TRBJ2-2	TRBD2	CSARDPLAGTGELFF	TGCAGTGCTAGAGATCCGCTAGCGGGGACCGGGGAGCTGTTTTTT
TRBV11-2	TRBJ2-7	-	CASRRLAEQYF	TGTGCCAGCAGGAGGCTCGCCGAGCAGTACTTC